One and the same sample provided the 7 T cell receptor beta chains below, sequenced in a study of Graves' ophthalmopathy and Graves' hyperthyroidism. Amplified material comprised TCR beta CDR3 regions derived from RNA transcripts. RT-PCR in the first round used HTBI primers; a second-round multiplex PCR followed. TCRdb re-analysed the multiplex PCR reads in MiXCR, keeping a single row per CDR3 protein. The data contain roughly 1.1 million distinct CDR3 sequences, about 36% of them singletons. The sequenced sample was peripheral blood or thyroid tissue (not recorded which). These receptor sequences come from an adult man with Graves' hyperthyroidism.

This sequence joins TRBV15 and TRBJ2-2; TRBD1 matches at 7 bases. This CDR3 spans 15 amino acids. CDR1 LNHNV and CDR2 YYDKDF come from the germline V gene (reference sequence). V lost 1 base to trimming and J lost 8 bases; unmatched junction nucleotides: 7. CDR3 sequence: CATSRAIGTAGELFF. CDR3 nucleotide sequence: TGTGCCACCAGCAGAGCCATAGGGACAGCGGGGGAGCTGTTTTTT.

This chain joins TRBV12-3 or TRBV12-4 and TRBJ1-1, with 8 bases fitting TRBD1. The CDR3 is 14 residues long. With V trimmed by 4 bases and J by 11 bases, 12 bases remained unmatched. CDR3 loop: CASSSRTGPWDAFF. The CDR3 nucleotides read TGTGCCAGCAGTTCCCGGACAGGGCCGTGGGATGCTTTCTTT.

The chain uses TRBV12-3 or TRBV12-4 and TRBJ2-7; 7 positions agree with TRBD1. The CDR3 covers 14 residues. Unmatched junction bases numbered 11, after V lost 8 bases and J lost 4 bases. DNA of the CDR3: TGTGCCAGCCGGCTCCCCGGGACAGAATACGAGCAGTACTTC. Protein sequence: CASRLPGTEYEQYF.

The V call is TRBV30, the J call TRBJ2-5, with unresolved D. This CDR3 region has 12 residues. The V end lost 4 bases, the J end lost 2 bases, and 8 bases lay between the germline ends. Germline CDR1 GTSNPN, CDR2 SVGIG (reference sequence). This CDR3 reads CAWMRRQETQYF. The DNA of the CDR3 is TGTGCCTGGATGAGGAGACAAGAGACCCAGTACTTC.

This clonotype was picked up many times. CDR3 sequence reads: CATSRDKASYEQYF. Here the CDR3 DNA reads TGTGCCACCAGCAGGGACAAGGCCTCCTACGAGCAGTACTTC. This chain uses TRBV15 with TRBJ2-7; D perhaps matches TRBD1 (5 bases). V lost 3 bases to trimming and J lost 0 bases, with 9 bases between them. The CDR3 is made up of 14 amino acids. Germline V gene sequence: CDR1 LNHNV, CDR2 YYDKDF (reference sequence).

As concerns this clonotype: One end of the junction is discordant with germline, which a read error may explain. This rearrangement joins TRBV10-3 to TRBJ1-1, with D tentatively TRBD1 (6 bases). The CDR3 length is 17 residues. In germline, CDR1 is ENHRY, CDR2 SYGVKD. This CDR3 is CASSYLRPEEGVTEAFF. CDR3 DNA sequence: TGTGCCAGCAGTTACTTACGACCCGAAGAGGGGGTCACTGAAGCTTTCTTT.

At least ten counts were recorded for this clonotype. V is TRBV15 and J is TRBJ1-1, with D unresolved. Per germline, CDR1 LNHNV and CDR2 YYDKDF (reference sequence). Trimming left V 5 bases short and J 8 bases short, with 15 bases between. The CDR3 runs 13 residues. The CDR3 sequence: CATSVGNPGEAFF. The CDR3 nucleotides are TGTGCCACCAGCGTCGGGAACCCGGGGGAAGCTTTCTTT.